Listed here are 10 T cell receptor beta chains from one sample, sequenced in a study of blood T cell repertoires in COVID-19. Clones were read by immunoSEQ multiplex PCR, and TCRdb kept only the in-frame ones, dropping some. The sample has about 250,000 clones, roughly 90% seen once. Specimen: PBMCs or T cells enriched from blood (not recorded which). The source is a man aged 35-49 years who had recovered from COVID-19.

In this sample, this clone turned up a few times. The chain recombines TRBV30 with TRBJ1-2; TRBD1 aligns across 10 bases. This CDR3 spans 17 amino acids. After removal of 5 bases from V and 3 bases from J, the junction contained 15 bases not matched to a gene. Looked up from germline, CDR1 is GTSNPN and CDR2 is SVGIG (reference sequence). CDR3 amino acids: CAWGPPGTGAAYYGYTF. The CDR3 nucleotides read TGTGCCTGGGGACCACCCGGGACAGGGGCTGCATACTATGGCTACACCTTC.

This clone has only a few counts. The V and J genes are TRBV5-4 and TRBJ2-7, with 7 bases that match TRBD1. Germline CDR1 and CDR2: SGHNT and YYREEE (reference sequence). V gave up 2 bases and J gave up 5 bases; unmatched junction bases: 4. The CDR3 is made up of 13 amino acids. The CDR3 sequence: CASSLPTGDEQYF. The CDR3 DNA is TGTGCCAGCAGCTTACCCACAGGGGACGAGCAGTACTTC.

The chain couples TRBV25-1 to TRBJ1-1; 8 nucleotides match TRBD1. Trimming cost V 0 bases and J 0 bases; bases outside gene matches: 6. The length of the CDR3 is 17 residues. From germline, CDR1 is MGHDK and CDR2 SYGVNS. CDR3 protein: CASSEYGTGGMNTEAFF. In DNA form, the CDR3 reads TGTGCCAGCAGTGAATATGGGACAGGAGGAATGAACACTGAAGCTTTCTTT. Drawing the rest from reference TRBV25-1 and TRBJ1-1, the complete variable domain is EADIYQTPRYLVIGTGKKITLECSQTMGHDKMYWYQQDPGMELHLIHYSYGVNSTEKGDLSSESTVSRIRTEHFPLTLESARPSHTSQYLCASSEYGTGGMNTEAFFGQGTRLTVV.

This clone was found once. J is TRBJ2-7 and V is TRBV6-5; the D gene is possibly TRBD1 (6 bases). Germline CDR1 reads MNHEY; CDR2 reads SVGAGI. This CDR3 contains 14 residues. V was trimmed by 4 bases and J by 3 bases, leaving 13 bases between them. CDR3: CASSWARQDYEQYF. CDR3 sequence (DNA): TGTGCCAGCAGTTGGGCCCGACAGGACTACGAGCAGTACTTC.

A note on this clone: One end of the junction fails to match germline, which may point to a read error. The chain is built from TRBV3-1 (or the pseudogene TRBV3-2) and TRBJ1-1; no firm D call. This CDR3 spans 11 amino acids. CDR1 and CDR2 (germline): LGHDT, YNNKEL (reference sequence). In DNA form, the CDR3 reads TGTGCCAGCAGCCGGAACAGTGAAGCTTTCTTT. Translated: CASSRNSEAFF.

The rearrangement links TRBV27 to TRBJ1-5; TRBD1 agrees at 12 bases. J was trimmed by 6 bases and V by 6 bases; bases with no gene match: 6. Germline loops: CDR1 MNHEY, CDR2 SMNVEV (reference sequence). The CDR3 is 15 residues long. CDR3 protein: CASRGTGGIGQPQHF. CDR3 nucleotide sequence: TGTGCCAGCAGAGGGACAGGGGGCATCGGTCAGCCCCAGCATTTT.

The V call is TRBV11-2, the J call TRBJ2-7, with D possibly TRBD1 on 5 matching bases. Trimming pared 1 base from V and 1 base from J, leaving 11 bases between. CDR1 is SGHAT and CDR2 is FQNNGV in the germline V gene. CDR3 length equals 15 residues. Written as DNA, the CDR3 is TGTGCCAGCAGCTTAGTGCAGGGTAGGTCCTACGAGCAGTACTTC. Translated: CASSLVQGRSYEQYF.

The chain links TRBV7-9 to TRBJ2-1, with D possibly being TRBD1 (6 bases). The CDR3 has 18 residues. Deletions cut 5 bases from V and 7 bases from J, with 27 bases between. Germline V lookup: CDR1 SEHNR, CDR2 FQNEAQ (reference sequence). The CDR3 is CASSLAAGTPRLGNEQFF. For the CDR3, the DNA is TGTGCCAGCAGCCTCGCGGCCGGGACACCTCGTCTCGGAAATGAGCAGTTCTTC.

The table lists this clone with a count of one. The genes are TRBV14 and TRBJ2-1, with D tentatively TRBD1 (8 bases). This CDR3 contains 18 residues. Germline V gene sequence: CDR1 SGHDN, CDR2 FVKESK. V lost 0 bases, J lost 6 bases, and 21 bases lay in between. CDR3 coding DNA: TGTGCCAGCAGCCAAGAAGCAGGGGGCCCATCGGGGGGCAATGAGCAGTTCTTC. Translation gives CASSQEAGGPSGGNEQFF. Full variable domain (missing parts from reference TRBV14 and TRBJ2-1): EAGVTQFPSHSVIEKGQTVTLRCDPISGHDNLYWYRRVMGKEIKFLLHFVKESKQDESGMPNNRFLAERTGGTYSTLKVQPAELEDSGVYFCASSQEAGGPSGGNEQFFGPGTRLTVL.

CDR3 nucleotide sequence: TGTGCCAGCAAATTCGGGACTAGCGGGACTCGCCCTTACGAGCAGTACTTC. Amino acids: CASKFGTSGTRPYEQYF. The chain combines TRBV28 with TRBJ2-7; 13 nucleotides align to TRBD2. From germline, CDR1 is MDHEN and CDR2 SYDVKM. The CDR3 extends over 17 amino acids. The ends lost 7 bases at V and 4 bases at J; junction bases unmatched: 13.